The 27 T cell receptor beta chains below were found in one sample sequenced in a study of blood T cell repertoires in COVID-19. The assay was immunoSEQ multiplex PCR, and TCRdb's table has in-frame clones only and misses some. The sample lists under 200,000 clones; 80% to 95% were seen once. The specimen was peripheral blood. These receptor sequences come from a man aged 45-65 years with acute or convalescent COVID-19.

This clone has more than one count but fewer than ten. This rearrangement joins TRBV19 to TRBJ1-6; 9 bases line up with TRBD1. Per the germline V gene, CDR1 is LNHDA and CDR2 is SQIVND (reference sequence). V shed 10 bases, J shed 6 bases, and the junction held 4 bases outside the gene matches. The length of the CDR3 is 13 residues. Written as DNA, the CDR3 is TGTGCCACCACGGGACAGGGTAATTCACCCCTCCACTTT. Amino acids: CATTGQGNSPLHF.

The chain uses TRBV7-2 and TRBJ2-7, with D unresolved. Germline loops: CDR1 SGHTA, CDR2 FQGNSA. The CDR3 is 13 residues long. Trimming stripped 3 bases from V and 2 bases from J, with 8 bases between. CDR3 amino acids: CASSLTATYEQYV. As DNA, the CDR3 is TGTGCCAGCAGCTTGACTGCTACCTACGAGCAGTACGTC.

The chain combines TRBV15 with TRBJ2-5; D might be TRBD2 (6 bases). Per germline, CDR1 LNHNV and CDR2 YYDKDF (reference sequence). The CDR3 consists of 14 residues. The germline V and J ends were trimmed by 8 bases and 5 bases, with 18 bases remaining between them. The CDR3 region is CATGGMGSRETQYF. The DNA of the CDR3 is TGTGCCACCGGAGGGATGGGAAGCCGGGAGACCCAGTACTTC.

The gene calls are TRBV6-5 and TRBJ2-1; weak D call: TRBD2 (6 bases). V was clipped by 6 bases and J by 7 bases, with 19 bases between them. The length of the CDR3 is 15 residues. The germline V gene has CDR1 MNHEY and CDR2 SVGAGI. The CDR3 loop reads CASRARDGSWNEQFF. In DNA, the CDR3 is TGTGCCAGCAGGGCCCGGGACGGGAGTTGGAATGAGCAGTTCTTC.

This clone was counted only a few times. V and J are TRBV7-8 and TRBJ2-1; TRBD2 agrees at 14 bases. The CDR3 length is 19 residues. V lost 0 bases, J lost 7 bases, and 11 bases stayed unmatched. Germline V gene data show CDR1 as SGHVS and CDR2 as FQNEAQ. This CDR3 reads CASSLATSGREVTGNEQFF. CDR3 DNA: TGTGCCAGCAGCTTAGCGACTAGCGGGAGGGAGGTAACGGGGAATGAGCAGTTCTTC.

CDR3 in amino acids: CASSHRQVSGELFF. CDR3 sequence (DNA): TGTGCCAGCAGCCACAGACAGGTATCCGGGGAGCTGTTTTTT. The chain combines TRBV9 with TRBJ2-2; the D gene is possibly TRBD1 (6 bases). This CDR3 contains 14 residues. V was pared by 4 bases and J by 6 bases, with 13 bases between. CDR1 and CDR2 from the germline V gene are SGDLS and YYNGEE.

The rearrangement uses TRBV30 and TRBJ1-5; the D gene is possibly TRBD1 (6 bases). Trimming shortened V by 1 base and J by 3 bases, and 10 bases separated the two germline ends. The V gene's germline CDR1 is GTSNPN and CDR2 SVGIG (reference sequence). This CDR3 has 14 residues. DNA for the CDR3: TGTGCCTGGAGTGGAGGGGGGGTCAATCAGCCCCAGCATTTT. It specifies CAWSGGGVNQPQHF.

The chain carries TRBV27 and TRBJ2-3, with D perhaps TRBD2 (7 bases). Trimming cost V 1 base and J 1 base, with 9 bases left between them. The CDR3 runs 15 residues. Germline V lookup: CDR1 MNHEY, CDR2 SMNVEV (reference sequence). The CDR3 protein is CASSLFGGRTDTQYF. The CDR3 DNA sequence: TGTGCCAGCAGTTTATTCGGGGGGCGCACAGATACGCAGTATTTT.

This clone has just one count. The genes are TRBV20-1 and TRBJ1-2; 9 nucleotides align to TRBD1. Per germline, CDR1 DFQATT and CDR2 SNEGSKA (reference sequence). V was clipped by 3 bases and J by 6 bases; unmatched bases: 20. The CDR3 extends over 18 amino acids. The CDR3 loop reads CSASPRTGTGTRTHGYTF. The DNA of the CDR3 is TGCAGTGCTAGTCCCCGTACCGGGACAGGGACTCGTACTCATGGCTACACCTTC.

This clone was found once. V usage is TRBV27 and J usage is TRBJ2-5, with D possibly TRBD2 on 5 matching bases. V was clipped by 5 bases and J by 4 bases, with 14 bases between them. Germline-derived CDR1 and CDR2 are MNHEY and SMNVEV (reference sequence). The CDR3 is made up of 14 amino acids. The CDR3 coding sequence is TGTGCCAGCAGTCCCCTGGACTTGGGAGAGACCCAGTACTTC. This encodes CASSPLDLGETQYF.

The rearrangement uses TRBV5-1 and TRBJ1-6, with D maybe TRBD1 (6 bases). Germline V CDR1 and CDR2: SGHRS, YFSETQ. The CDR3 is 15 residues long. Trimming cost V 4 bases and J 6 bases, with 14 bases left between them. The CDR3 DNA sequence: TGCGCCAGCAGCCCCATCGTGGGGGCTAATTCACCCCTCCACTTT. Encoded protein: CASSPIVGANSPLHF.

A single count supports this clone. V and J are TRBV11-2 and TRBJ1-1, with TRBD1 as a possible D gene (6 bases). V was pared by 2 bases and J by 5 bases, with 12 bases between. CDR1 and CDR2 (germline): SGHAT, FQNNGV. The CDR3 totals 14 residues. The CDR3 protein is CASSLWGRGTEAFF. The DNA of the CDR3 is TGTGCCAGCAGCTTATGGGGGCGCGGGACTGAAGCTTTCTTT.

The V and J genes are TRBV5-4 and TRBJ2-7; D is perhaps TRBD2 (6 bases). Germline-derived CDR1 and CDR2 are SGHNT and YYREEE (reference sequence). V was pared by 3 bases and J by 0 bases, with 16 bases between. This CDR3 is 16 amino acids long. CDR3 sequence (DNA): TGTGCCAGCAGCTCTCTTTTAGGGGAGGACTCCTACGAGCAGTACTTC. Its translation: CASSSLLGEDSYEQYF. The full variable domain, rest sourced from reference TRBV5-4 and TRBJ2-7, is ETGVTQSPTHLIKTRGQQVTLRCSSQSGHNTVSWYQQALGQGPQFIFQYYREEENGRGNFPPRFSGLQFPNYSSELNVNALELDDSALYLCASSSLLGEDSYEQYFGPGTRLTVT.

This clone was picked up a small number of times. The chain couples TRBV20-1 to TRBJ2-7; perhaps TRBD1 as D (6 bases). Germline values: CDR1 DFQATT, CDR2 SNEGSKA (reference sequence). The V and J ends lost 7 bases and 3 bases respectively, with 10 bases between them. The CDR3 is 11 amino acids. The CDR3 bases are TGCAGTGTTTCGGACAGCTACGAGCAGTACTTC. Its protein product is CSVSDSYEQYF.

CDR3 DNA: TGTGCCAGCAGCGTCGCTGCCGTGGGACTAGCGGGAATAAATGAGCAGTTCTTC. Translated, it gives CASSVAAVGLAGINEQFF. The rearrangement joins TRBV7-2 to TRBJ2-1; 13 nucleotides agree with TRBD2. This CDR3 comprises 18 residues. From germline, CDR1 is SGHTA and CDR2 FQGNSA. The V segment lost 5 bases and the J segment 7 bases; nucleotides outside the gene matches: 14.

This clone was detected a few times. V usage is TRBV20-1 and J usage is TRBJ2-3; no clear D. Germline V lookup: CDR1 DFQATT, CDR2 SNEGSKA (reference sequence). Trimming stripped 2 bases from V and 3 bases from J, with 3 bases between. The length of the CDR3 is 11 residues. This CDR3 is CSARRTDTQYF. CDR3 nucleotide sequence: TGCAGTGCTAGACGGACAGATACGCAGTATTTT.

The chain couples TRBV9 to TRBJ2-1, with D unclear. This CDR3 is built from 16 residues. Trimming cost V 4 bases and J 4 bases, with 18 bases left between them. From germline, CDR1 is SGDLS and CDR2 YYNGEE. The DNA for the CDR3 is TGTGCCAGCAGCCCACGACTTTCGTTCGGGTACAATGAGCAGTTCTTC. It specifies CASSPRLSFGYNEQFF.

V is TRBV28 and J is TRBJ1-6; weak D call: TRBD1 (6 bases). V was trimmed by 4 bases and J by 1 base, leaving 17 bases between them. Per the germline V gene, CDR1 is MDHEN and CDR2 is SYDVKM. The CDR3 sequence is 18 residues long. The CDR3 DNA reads TGTGCCAGCAGTTCTATTAATACAGGGTTGTCCTATAATTCACCCCTCCACTTT. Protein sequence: CASSSINTGLSYNSPLHF. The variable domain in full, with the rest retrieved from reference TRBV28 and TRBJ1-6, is DVKVTQSSRYLVKRTGEKVFLECVQDMDHENMFWYRQDPGLGLRLIYFSYDVKMKEKGDIPEGYSVSREKKERFSLILESASTNQTSMYLCASSSINTGLSYNSPLHFGNGTRLTVT.

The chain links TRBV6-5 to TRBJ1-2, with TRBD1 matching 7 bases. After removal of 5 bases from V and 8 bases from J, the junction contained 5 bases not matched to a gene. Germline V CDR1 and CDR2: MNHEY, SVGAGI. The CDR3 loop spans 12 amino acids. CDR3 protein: CASSPQGGGYTF. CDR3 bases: TGTGCCAGCAGTCCGCAGGGGGGCGGCTACACCTTC.

The CDR3 region has the DNA TGTGCCAGTAGTTCGGGACAGGGGGTCCTTGGGGCCAACGTCCTGACTTTC. Its translation is CASSSGQGVLGANVLTF. The chain recombines TRBV19 with TRBJ2-6; 11 nucleotides align to TRBD1. Germline V gene sequence: CDR1 LNHDA, CDR2 SQIVND (reference sequence). Germline trimming cut 5 bases from V and 3 bases from J; bases unmatched to any gene: 6. The CDR3 sequence is 17 residues long.

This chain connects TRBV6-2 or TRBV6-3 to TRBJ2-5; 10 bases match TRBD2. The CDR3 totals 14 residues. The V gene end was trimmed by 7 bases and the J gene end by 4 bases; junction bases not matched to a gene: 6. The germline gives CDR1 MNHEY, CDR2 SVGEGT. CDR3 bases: TGTGCCAGCACCCCCCCTAGCGGGGGAGAGACCCAGTACTTC. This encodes CASTPPSGGETQYF.

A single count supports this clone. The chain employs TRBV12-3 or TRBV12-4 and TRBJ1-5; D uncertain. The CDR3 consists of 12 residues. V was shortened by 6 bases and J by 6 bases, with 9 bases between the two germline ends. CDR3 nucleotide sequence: TGTGCCAGCAGGAAAGGGAGTCAGCCCCAGCATTTT. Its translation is CASRKGSQPQHF.

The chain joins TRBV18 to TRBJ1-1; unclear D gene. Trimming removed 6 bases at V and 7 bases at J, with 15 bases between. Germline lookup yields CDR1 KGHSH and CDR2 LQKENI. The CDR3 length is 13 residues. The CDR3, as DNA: TGTGCCAGCTCCCTCAGTAGGGAGATTGAAGCTTTCTTT. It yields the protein CASSLSREIEAFF.

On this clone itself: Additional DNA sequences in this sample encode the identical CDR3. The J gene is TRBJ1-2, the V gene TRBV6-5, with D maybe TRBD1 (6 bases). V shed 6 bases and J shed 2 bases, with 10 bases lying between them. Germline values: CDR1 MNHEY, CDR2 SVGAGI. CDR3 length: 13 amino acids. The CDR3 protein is CASSPDRNYGYTF. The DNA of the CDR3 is TGTGCCAGCAGCCCGGACAGAAACTATGGCTACACCTTC.

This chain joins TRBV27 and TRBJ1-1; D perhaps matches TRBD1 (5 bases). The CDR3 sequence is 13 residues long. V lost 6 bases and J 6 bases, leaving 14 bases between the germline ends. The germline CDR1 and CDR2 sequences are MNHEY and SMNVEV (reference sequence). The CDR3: CASSPTEGAEAFF. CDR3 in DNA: TGTGCCAGCAGCCCGACAGAAGGGGCTGAAGCTTTCTTT.

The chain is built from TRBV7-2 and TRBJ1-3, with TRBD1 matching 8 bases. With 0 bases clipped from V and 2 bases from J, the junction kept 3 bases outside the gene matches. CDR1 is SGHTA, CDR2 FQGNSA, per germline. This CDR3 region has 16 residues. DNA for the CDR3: TGTGCCAGCAGCTTAGCGCTGGACAGGGCTGGAAACACCATATATTTT. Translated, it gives CASSLALDRAGNTIYF.

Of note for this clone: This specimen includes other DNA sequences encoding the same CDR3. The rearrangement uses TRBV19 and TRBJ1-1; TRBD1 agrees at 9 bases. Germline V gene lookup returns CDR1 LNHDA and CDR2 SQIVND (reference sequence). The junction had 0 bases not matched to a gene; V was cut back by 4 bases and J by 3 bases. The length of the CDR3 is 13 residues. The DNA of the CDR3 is TGTGCCAGTAGTAGGGACAGGGACACTGAAGCTTTCTTT. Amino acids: CASSRDRDTEAFF.